The 13 T cell receptor beta chains below come from one sample, sequenced in a study of control samples from healthy donors and cancer patients. Assay used: immunoSEQ multiplex PCR; TCRdb lists only in-frame clones, some missing. The top ten clones hold around 6.4% of a sample with roughly 370,000 clones, about 93% of them seen once. The sample taken for sequencing was PBMCs. The receptors here all came from a man in his forties with head and neck cancer.

This rearrangement joins TRBV4-1 to TRBJ1-5; D uncertain. The V gene's germline CDR1 is MGHRA and CDR2 YSYEKL. V dropped 1 base and J dropped 0 bases, with 7 bases sitting between them. The CDR3 contains 15 residues. The DNA of the CDR3 is TGCGCCAGCAGCCAAGGTCCGGTTAGCAATCAGCCCCAGCATTTT. The encoded protein is CASSQGPVSNQPQHF.

This sequence joins TRBV30 and TRBJ2-7; perhaps TRBD2 as D (6 bases). The CDR3 has 13 residues. Trimming pared 0 bases from V and 12 bases from J, leaving 18 bases between. Germline lookup yields CDR1 GTSNPN and CDR2 SVGIG (reference sequence). CDR3 coding DNA: TGTGCCTGGAGTGTTTCGGAGGGCGCACTCCGGTACTTC. The encoded protein is CAWSVSEGALRYF.

The rearrangement links TRBV6-5 to TRBJ2-7, with D tentatively TRBD1 (5 bases). V was shortened by 4 bases and J by 7 bases, with 14 bases between the two germline ends. The CDR3 has 13 amino acids. The V gene's germline CDR1 is MNHEY and CDR2 SVGAGI. As DNA, the CDR3 is TGTGCCAGCAGTTTGACAGTTGCAGGGGAGCAGTACTTC. It codes for CASSLTVAGEQYF.

V gene TRBV7-3 combines with J gene TRBJ2-3; TRBD2 matches at 10 bases. The V gene end was trimmed by 5 bases and the J gene end by 2 bases; junction bases not matched to a gene: 19. From germline, CDR1 is SGHTA and CDR2 FQGTGA. This CDR3 has 20 amino acids. CDR3 sequence: CASSPDSGGFSPPPTDTQYF. CDR3 DNA sequence: TGTGCCAGCAGCCCGGATAGCGGGGGGTTTTCCCCTCCTCCCACAGATACGCAGTATTTT.

This chain uses TRBV4-2 with TRBJ1-1, with D unclear. Germline values: CDR1 LGHNA, CDR2 YNFKEQ. V was pared by 2 bases and J by 1 base, with 11 bases between. This CDR3 contains 15 residues. This chain's CDR3 is CASSQSRASNTEAFF. CDR3 nucleotide sequence: TGTGCCAGCAGCCAATCCCGGGCATCGAACACTGAAGCTTTCTTT.

The rearrangement uses TRBV5-1 and TRBJ2-7, with 8 bases aligning to TRBD2. The V and J ends lost 4 bases and 4 bases, in that order; junction bases with no gene match: 10. Looked up from germline, CDR1 is SGHRS and CDR2 is YFSETQ. The CDR3 is 15 amino acids. CDR3: CASSPTLSGSYEQYF. The CDR3 DNA follows: TGCGCCAGCAGCCCGACCCTAAGCGGGAGTTACGAGCAGTACTTC.

V and J are TRBV2 and TRBJ2-1; a weak D match, TRBD2 (6 bases). The CDR3 extends over 16 amino acids. CDR1 is SNHLY and CDR2 is FYNNEI in the germline V gene. The V end lost 6 bases, the J end lost 3 bases, and 18 bases lay between the germline ends. CDR3 residues: CASSTLRGKFYNEQFF. The DNA of the CDR3 is TGTGCCAGCAGCACCCTTCGCGGGAAGTTCTACAATGAGCAGTTCTTC.

The chain combines TRBV11-2 with TRBJ2-3; TRBD1 matches at 7 bases. Trimming cost V 6 bases and J 5 bases; bases outside gene matches: 5. Looked up from germline, CDR1 is SGHAT and CDR2 is FQNNGV. This CDR3 has 13 amino acids. In DNA, the CDR3 is TGTGCCAGCAGGTATCAGGGGGTAGATACGCAGTATTTT. Translation gives CASRYQGVDTQYF.

The chain links TRBV6-5 to TRBJ1-1; D gene unclear. CDR3 length equals 11 residues. CDR1 MNHEY and CDR2 SVGAGI come from the germline V gene. The germline V and J ends were trimmed by 6 bases and 2 bases, with 4 bases remaining between them. In DNA form, the CDR3 reads TGTGCCAGCAGACTCAACACTGAAGCTTTCTTT. Protein: CASRLNTEAFF.

The chain carries TRBV7-9 and TRBJ2-7; tentatively, D is TRBD1 or TRBD2 (5 bases each). V was pared by 5 bases and J by 3 bases, with 17 bases between. The germline gives CDR1 SEHNR, CDR2 FQNEAQ (reference sequence). The CDR3 is made up of 15 amino acids. Here the CDR3 reads CASSGGPAALYEQYF. The DNA for the CDR3 is TGTGCCAGCAGCGGGGGTCCGGCGGCCCTCTACGAGCAGTACTTC.

The chain uses TRBV2 and TRBJ1-4, with a weak D call TRBD1 (5 bases). The V and J ends lost 6 bases and 0 bases respectively, with 11 bases between them. CDR1 is SNHLY and CDR2 is FYNNEI in the germline V gene. The CDR3 consists of 15 residues. CDR3 region: CASSSRVSTNEKLFF. In nucleotides, the CDR3 is TGTGCCAGCAGCAGCAGGGTATCAACTAATGAAAAACTGTTTTTT.

This clone was seen a few times. The V and J genes are TRBV27 and TRBJ2-7; D gene uncertain. This CDR3 has 14 amino acids. Trimming took 2 bases from V and 6 from J, leaving 14 bases between them. CDR1 MNHEY and CDR2 SMNVEV come from the germline V gene (reference sequence). In DNA form, the CDR3 reads TGTGCCAGCAGTTTACTGGGAAAGTGGTCCGAGCAGTACTTC. The encoded protein is CASSLLGKWSEQYF.

V is TRBV12-3 or TRBV12-4 and J is TRBJ2-7, with 8 bases lining up with TRBD1. The V gene end was trimmed by 6 bases and the J gene end by 4 bases; junction bases not matched to a gene: 5. This CDR3 is built from 13 residues. The CDR3 nucleotides read TGTGCCAGCAGCCACGGGACAGGTTACGAGCAGTACTTC. This sequence encodes CASSHGTGYEQYF.